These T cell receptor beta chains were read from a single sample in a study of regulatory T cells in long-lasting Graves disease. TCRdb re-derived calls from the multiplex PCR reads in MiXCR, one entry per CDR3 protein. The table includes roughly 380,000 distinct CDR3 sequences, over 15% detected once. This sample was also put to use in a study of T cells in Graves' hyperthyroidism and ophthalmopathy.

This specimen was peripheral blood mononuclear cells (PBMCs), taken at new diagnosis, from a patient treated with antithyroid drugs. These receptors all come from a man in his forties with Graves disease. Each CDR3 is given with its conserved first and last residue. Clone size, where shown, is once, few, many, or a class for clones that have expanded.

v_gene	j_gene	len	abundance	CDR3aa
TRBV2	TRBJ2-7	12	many	CASSATGGEQYF
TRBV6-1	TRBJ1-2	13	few	CASSTSDYYGYTF
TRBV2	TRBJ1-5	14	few	CASSNQAGNQPQHF
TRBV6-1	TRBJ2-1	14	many	CASRWGTGGNEQFF
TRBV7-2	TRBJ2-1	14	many	CASSFTRTVNEQFF
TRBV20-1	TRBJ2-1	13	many	CSARGDRDNEQFF
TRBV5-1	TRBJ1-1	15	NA	CASSLQDAEGTEAFF
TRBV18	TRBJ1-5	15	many	CASSPWQGSNQPQHF
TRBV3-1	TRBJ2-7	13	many	CASSQDFLVGQYF
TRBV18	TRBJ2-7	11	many	CASSYRYEQYF
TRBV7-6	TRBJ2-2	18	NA	CASSLTLPGGTNTGELFF
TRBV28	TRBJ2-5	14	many	CASSHGTGGETQYF
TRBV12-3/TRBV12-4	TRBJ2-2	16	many	CASSLSAQGVAGELFF
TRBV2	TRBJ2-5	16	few	CASRLWTSGGMETQYF
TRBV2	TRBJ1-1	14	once	CASISWGGDTEAFF
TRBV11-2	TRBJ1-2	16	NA	CASSQSDRQGNYGYTF
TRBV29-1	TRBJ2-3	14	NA	CSVARGGFTDTQYF
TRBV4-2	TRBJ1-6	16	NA	CASSPLISTDNSPLHF
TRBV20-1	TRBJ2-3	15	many	CSANHPQRGGLTQYF
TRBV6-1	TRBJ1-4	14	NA	CASRSGTVNEKLFF
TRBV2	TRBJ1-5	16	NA	CASSEPGRGSNQPQHF
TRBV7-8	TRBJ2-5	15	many	CASSVGGTRQETQYF
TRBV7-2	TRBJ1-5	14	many	CASSRDRSTWPQHF
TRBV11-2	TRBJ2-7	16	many	CASSLSGGGSYYEQYF
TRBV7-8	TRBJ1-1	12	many	CASSTQNTEAFF
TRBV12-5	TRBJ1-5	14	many	CASGPGTGNQPQHF
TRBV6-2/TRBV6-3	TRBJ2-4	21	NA	CASSYSIEANRKRYDKNIQYF
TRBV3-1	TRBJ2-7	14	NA	CASSLRGRSSGQYF